This entry is about one TCR beta chain. The data stem from a study of blood T cell repertoires in COVID-19. J gave up 8 bases and V 4 bases, and 10 bases lay outside the gene matches. The CDR3 sequence is 14 residues long. Germline loops: CDR1 SNHLY, CDR2 FYNNEI. Original processing methods: Nucleated cell number was recorded as an estimate derived from reference gene primer amplification. TCRdb keeps only in-frame clones here, not all; method: immunoSEQ multiplex PCR. The V and J calls and clone size are taken from that table; D and trimming were inferred from the DNA. The sample yields approximately 670,000 clones, 70% to 90% seen once.

The V call is TRBV2, the J call TRBJ1-2, with 7 bases that match TRBD1. The sample consisted of peripheral blood. The source is a woman younger than 35 with acute or convalescent COVID-19. CDR3 DNA: TGTGCCAGCAGTGCAACGGACAGGACTTACGGCTACACCTTC. Encoded protein: CASSATDRTYGYTF. The complete variable domain, with remaining parts taken from reference TRBV2 and TRBJ1-2, reads EPEVTQTPSHQVTQMGQEVILRCVPISNHLYFYWYRQILGQKVEFLVSFYNNEISEKSEIFDDQFSVERPDGSNFTLKIRSTKLEDSAMYFCASSATDRTYGYTFGSGTRLTVV.